A single sample is the source of the 27 T cell receptor beta chains below, sequenced in a study of blood T cell repertoires in COVID-19 (dated by TCRdb to the early 2020s). Libraries came from the immunoSEQ multiplex PCR assay. TCRdb obtained this table from immuneACCESS and retained in-frame rearrangements with V and J assigned. These tables miss some clones; where compared with another copy, unresolved V genes account for less than half of the shortfall, and the remainder is unexplained. The sample table shows 200,000 to 250,000 clones, and over 75% are seen once. The top ten clones comprise 3.7% of the sample. The source material was PBMCs or T cells enriched from blood (not recorded which). These receptors originate from a young woman who had been exposed to COVID-19.

V gene TRBV9 combines with J gene TRBJ1-2; D unresolved. V was pared by 3 bases and J by 13 bases, with 13 bases between. The CDR3 runs 11 residues. Per the germline V gene, CDR1 is SGDLS and CDR2 is YYNGEE. CDR3 region: CASSDGVLGTF. Written as DNA, the CDR3 is TGTGCCAGCAGCGACGGGGTGCTCGGCACCTTC.

This rearrangement joins TRBV28 to TRBJ1-1; TRBD1 agrees at 8 bases. Trimming took 5 bases from V and 4 from J; bases not matched to a gene: 6. Germline CDR1 and CDR2: MDHEN and SYDVKM. The CDR3 contains 14 residues. CDR3 sequence reads: CASSPQTGVTEAFF. DNA of the CDR3: TGTGCCAGCAGTCCCCAGACAGGGGTCACTGAAGCTTTCTTT.

The chain uses TRBV10-3 and TRBJ1-3, with 10 bases lining up with TRBD1. The germline V gene encodes CDR1 ENHRY and CDR2 SYGVKD. This CDR3 has 15 residues. Trimming at V came to 6 bases and at J to 2 bases, leaving 4 bases not matched to a gene. As DNA, the CDR3 is TGTGCCATCAGCCCGGGACAGGGGACTGGAAACACCATATATTTT. Its protein product is CAISPGQGTGNTIYF.

In this sample, this clone turned up once. V gene TRBV7-3 combines with J gene TRBJ1-3, with D possibly being TRBD1 (6 bases). Trimming removed 5 bases from V and 3 bases from J, with 17 bases in between. The CDR3 consists of 16 residues. Germline CDR1 SGHTA, CDR2 FQGTGA. The CDR3, as DNA: TGTGCCAGCAGCCCCTCGGGGGGGCGGAGTGGAAACACCATATATTTT. Translating gives CASSPSGGRSGNTIYF.

This chain uses TRBV2 with TRBJ1-1; 7 positions agree with TRBD1. Unmatched junction bases numbered 9, after V lost 8 bases and J lost 0 bases. The CDR3 has 15 residues. CDR1 and CDR2 (germline): SNHLY, FYNNEI. The CDR3 here is CASAISGTVNTEAFF. DNA for the CDR3: TGTGCCAGCGCCATTTCCGGGACAGTGAACACTGAAGCTTTCTTT. Based on the CDR3 plus reference TRBV2 and TRBJ1-1, the full variable domain is EPEVTQTPSHQVTQMGQEVILRCVPISNHLYFYWYRQILGQKVEFLVSFYNNEISEKSEIFDDQFSVERPDGSNFTLKIRSTKLEDSAMYFCASAISGTVNTEAFFGQGTRLTVV.

This chain uses TRBV5-6 with TRBJ1-4; D possibly corresponds to TRBD1 (5 bases). V was trimmed by 0 bases and J by 7 bases, leaving 13 bases between them. This CDR3 has 15 residues. Germline CDR1 SGHDT, CDR2 YYEEEE. In DNA, the CDR3 is TGTGCCAGCAGCTTGGATAGGGGTGGTGGTGAAAAACTGTTTTTT. Translation: CASSLDRGGGEKLFF.

The chain employs TRBV29-1 and TRBJ1-1; no clear D. The CDR3 is made up of 13 amino acids. The V end was cut by 5 bases, the J end by 0 bases, with 10 bases between. CDR1 and CDR2 (germline): SQVTM, ANQGSEA. CDR3 nucleotide sequence: TGCAGCGTTTACAGCATAATGAACACTGAAGCTTTCTTT. Translated: CSVYSIMNTEAFF.

Only a few counts were recorded for this clone. The rearrangement joins TRBV2 to TRBJ2-1; 12 bases map to TRBD2. The CDR3 runs to 14 residues. Germline CDR1 and CDR2: SNHLY and FYNNEI. The V and J ends lost 7 bases and 9 bases, in that order; junction bases with no gene match: 7. DNA for the CDR3: TGTGCCAGCAAGGGGACTAGCGGGTTTGGTGAGCAGTTCTTC. Residues: CASKGTSGFGEQFF.

As DNA, the CDR3 is TGCGCCAGCAGCTGGGAGGGGCTACAGGGTCAGCCCCAGCATTTT. The encoded protein is CASSWEGLQGQPQHF. The J gene is TRBJ1-5, the V gene TRBV5-1; D is perhaps TRBD1 (6 bases). Trimming removed 3 bases from V and 6 bases from J, with 16 bases in between. Per the germline V gene, CDR1 is SGHRS and CDR2 is YFSETQ. The CDR3 is 15 amino acids.

The V gene is TRBV7-6, the J gene TRBJ2-1; a possible D gene is TRBD2 (5 bases). This CDR3 contains 14 residues. CDR1 and CDR2 from the germline V gene are SGHVS and FNYEAQ. V was cut by 1 base and J by 9 bases, with 13 bases left in between. The CDR3 spells CASSLDRGYGEQFF. Written as DNA, the CDR3 is TGTGCCAGCAGCTTAGATCGAGGGTATGGTGAGCAGTTCTTC.

The rearrangement joins TRBV2 to TRBJ2-1; 9 bases map to TRBD2. The CDR3 runs 15 residues. J gave up 5 bases and V 7 bases, and 9 bases lay outside the gene matches. Germline V gene data show CDR1 as SNHLY and CDR2 as FYNNEI. In DNA form, the CDR3 reads TGTGCCAGCATCACAAGACTAGCGGAGGACAATGAGCAGTTCTTC. Translating it yields CASITRLAEDNEQFF. Combining the CDR3 with reference TRBV2 and TRBJ2-1 gives the whole variable domain EPEVTQTPSHQVTQMGQEVILRCVPISNHLYFYWYRQILGQKVEFLVSFYNNEISEKSEIFDDQFSVERPDGSNFTLKIRSTKLEDSAMYFCASITRLAEDNEQFFGPGTRLTVL.

This clone has a single count. The J gene is TRBJ2-7, the V gene TRBV15; D perhaps matches TRBD1 (6 bases). With 3 bases removed from V and 3 bases from J, the gap between germline ends came to 30 bases. Germline loops: CDR1 LNHNV, CDR2 YYDKDF (reference sequence). The CDR3 is made up of 20 amino acids. The CDR3 DNA is TGTGCCACCAGCAGTCGAAACCCCATGTACCAGGGGCAGGGGTACTACGAGCAGTACTTC. It translates to CATSSRNPMYQGQGYYEQYF.

The V call is TRBV30, the J call TRBJ2-1; D not certain. Germline values: CDR1 GTSNPN, CDR2 SVGIG (reference sequence). Trimming shortened V by 2 bases and J by 9 bases, and 11 bases separated the two germline ends. This CDR3 is 12 amino acids long. The CDR3 sequence is CAWSPNHVEQFF. The CDR3 DNA follows: TGTGCCTGGAGTCCTAATCATGTTGAGCAGTTCTTC.

The chain uses TRBV30 and TRBJ2-1; D possibly corresponds to TRBD2 (5 bases). This CDR3 is built from 15 residues. V gave up 0 bases and J gave up 7 bases, with 16 bases separating them. The germline CDR1 and CDR2 sequences are GTSNPN and SVGIG (reference sequence). The CDR3 protein is CAWSVLVGVVNEQFF. The CDR3 DNA reads as TGTGCCTGGAGTGTACTGGTGGGAGTGGTTAATGAGCAGTTCTTC.

The chain employs TRBV5-6 and TRBJ2-1; D perhaps matches TRBD2 (6 bases). The CDR3 sequence is 16 residues long. Germline CDR1 reads SGHDT; CDR2 reads YYEEEE. Trimming cost V 1 base and J 2 bases, with 13 bases left between them. The CDR3, as DNA: TGTGCCAGCAGCTTGCTGTGGGAGGCTACCTACAATGAGCAGTTCTTC. The encoded protein is CASSLLWEATYNEQFF.

Written as DNA, the CDR3 is TGTGCCAGCAGCCCCGGGACAGGGGGATACAATGAGCAGTTCTTC. This encodes CASSPGTGGYNEQFF. The chain combines TRBV7-6 with TRBJ2-1, with 11 bases lining up with TRBD1. The V gene's germline CDR1 is SGHVS and CDR2 FNYEAQ. The CDR3 consists of 15 residues. Unmatched junction bases numbered 4, after V lost 5 bases and J lost 4 bases.

V is TRBV15 and J is TRBJ2-7, with D maybe TRBD2 (5 bases). Between the trimmed V and J ends, which lost 0 bases and 6 bases, there was a span of 12 bases. Germline assignment: CDR1 LNHNV and CDR2 YYDKDF (reference sequence). This CDR3 spans 14 amino acids. In DNA form, the CDR3 reads TGTGCCACCAGCAGAGATCGAGGGTTGGTCGAGCAGTACTTC. Protein product: CATSRDRGLVEQYF. The full variable domain, its missing parts supplied by reference TRBV15 and TRBJ2-7, is DAMVIQNPRYQVTQFGKPVTLSCSQTLNHNVMYWYQQKSSQAPKLLFHYYDKDFNNEADTPDNFQSRRPNTSFCFLDIRSPGLGDTAMYLCATSRDRGLVEQYFGPGTRLTVT.

This clone was picked up one time. The CDR3 region is CASSPALGYGYTF. The CDR3 DNA reads TGTGCCAGCAGCCCCGCCCTCGGCTATGGCTACACCTTC. The J gene is TRBJ1-2, the V gene TRBV12-3 or TRBV12-4; D ambiguous. This CDR3 comprises 13 residues. V gave up 6 bases and J gave up 4 bases, with 12 bases separating them.

The chain's CDR3 is CASTGGTYGYTF. CDR3 DNA: TGTGCCAGCACTGGGGGGACCTATGGCTACACCTTC. This chain uses TRBV12-3 or TRBV12-4 with TRBJ1-2, with D possibly being TRBD1 (5 bases). This CDR3 has 12 amino acids. Trimming took off 7 bases at V and 4 bases at J, with 10 bases between the two ends.

V is TRBV5-1 and J is TRBJ1-6; 7 bases match TRBD1. In germline, CDR1 is SGHRS, CDR2 YFSETQ. The CDR3 loop spans 16 amino acids. The V and J ends lost 4 bases and 10 bases, in that order; junction bases with no gene match: 14. The CDR3 sequence is CASSNPTGSGRSPLHF. The DNA for the CDR3 is TGCGCCAGCAGCAACCCGACAGGGTCGGGTCGGTCACCCCTCCACTTT. Filled out from reference TRBV5-1 and TRBJ1-6, the complete variable domain reads KAGVTQTPRYLIKTRGQQVTLSCSPISGHRSVSWYQQTPGQGLQFLFEYFSETQRNKGNFPGRFSGRQFSNSRSEMNVSTLELGDSALYLCASSNPTGSGRSPLHFGNGTRLTVT.

The rearrangement links TRBV5-1 to TRBJ1-2; D uncertain. V lost 0 bases and J 7 bases, leaving 10 bases between the germline ends. The CDR3 totals 13 residues. Germline V lookup: CDR1 SGHRS, CDR2 YFSETQ. The CDR3 bases are TGCGCCAGCAGCTTGGACGGGGATCTTGGCTACACCTTC. This encodes CASSLDGDLGYTF.

The chain carries TRBV11-2 and TRBJ2-7, with D maybe TRBD1 (6 bases). CDR3 length: 19 residues. The V end was cut by 4 bases, the J end by 2 bases, with 27 bases between. Germline V lookup: CDR1 SGHAT, CDR2 FQNNGV. CDR3 nucleotide sequence: TGTGCCAGCAGCTCCAGGGGAAGGACAAAGAAAGGGACCCCCTACGAGCAGTACTTC. Protein product: CASSSRGRTKKGTPYEQYF.

The genes are TRBV6-1 and TRBJ1-3, with 9 bases aligning to TRBD1. Losses at the gene ends were 1 base for V and 3 bases for J; bases not matched to a gene: 13. The length of the CDR3 is 19 residues. Germline values: CDR1 MNHNS, CDR2 SASEGT. CDR3 bases: TGTGCCAGCAGTGAAGTAGGGCCGGGACAGGGAATCAGTGGAAACACCATATATTTT. The encoded protein is CASSEVGPGQGISGNTIYF.

The chain joins TRBV9 to TRBJ1-4; 8 bases line up with TRBD1. Germline trimming cut 6 bases from V and 4 bases from J; bases unmatched to any gene: 2. This CDR3 region has 13 residues. Per the germline V gene, CDR1 is SGDLS and CDR2 is YYNGEE. The CDR3 region is CASNRGDNEKLFF. The CDR3 DNA sequence: TGTGCCAGCAACAGGGGGGATAATGAAAAACTGTTTTTT.

The chain recombines TRBV12-3 or TRBV12-4 with TRBJ1-4; D call uncertain. This CDR3 is built from 13 residues. V was shortened by 5 bases and J by 1 base, with 5 bases between the two germline ends. In nucleotides, the CDR3 is TGTGCCAGCAGTATCGGAACTAATGAAAAACTGTTTTTT. It yields the protein CASSIGTNEKLFF.

The V gene is TRBV6-5, the J gene TRBJ1-6; unclear D gene. Trimming removed 10 bases from V and 2 bases from J, with 12 bases in between. Per germline, CDR1 MNHEY and CDR2 SVGAGI. The CDR3 sequence is 14 residues long. DNA for the CDR3: TGTGCCACCCAGACCCAGGCCTATAATTCACCCCTCCACTTT. This encodes CATQTQAYNSPLHF.

As regards this clone: Other DNA variants within this sample encode the same CDR3. This chain links TRBV9 with TRBJ2-7, with TRBD1 matching over 7 bases. V trimming: 4 bases; J trimming: 2 bases; junction bases outside the gene matches: 6. Germline lookup yields CDR1 SGDLS and CDR2 YYNGEE. This CDR3 region has 14 residues. CDR3 amino acids: CASSPTGTPYEQYF. The CDR3 DNA sequence: TGTGCCAGCAGCCCGACAGGGACCCCCTACGAGCAGTACTTC.